This TCR beta chain is from a study of T cells in Graves' hyperthyroidism and ophthalmopathy. Study-wide results and limits: Before onset, ophthalmopathy was predicted by the model a median 6.5 months earlier.

Patients were excluded because of uncontrolled infection, other autoimmune disease, pregnancy or lactation. Amplification yielded TCR beta CDR3 regions, with RNA transcripts as the source. With the HTBI primer set, the TCR CDR3 went through a first round of RT-PCR. From the multiplex PCR reads, TCRdb called clonotypes with MiXCR, one entry per CDR3 protein. The sample consists of about 500,000 distinct CDR3 sequences, 46% of them appearing once. In regard to this clonotype: Antigen unknown.

The sample was peripheral blood or thyroid tissue (not recorded which). The origin of this receptor is an adult woman with Graves' disease, either hyperthyroidism or ophthalmopathy (not recorded which).

The CDR3 nucleotides read TGCGCCAGCAGCGCACACGTGGGCGAACAAGAGACCCAGCATTTT. Residues: CASSAHVGEQETQHF. The chain links TRBV5-1 to TRBJ1-5; D remains ambiguous. V was clipped by 4 bases and J by 11 bases, with 22 bases between them. The CDR3 contains 15 residues. Germline V gene lookup returns CDR1 SGHRS and CDR2 YFSETQ.